This T cell receptor (beta chain) was captured in a study of T-cell memory formation after mild COVID-19 (dated by TCRdb to 2020 to 2022). Regarding the research as a whole: TCR sequence clusters from the two donors were found to be largely donor specific. The cohort comprised two young, previously healthy adult volunteers, one female and one male. In two donors, T-cell clones that expanded and contracted after mild COVID-19 were followed by sequencing TCRalpha and TCRbeta repertoires longitudinally.

What the work shows at the level of the full study, not this receptor alone: Contracting CD4+ clones appeared mostly in the CM and EM memory subsets, whereas CD8+ clones were enriched in EMRA. SARS-CoV-2 specificity of the second-wave clones peaking on day 37 was not confirmed. Balanced CD4/CD8 phenotypes were observed for clones contracting from day 15 to 85, whereas a bias towards CD4+ was observed for a second wave of clones expanding from day 15 to 37. Some responding clones were found in pre-infection memory, which suggests that pre-existing cross-reactive memory T cells took part in the SARS-CoV-2 response. Only a couple of mild cases were covered in the study, and larger cohorts including severe cases with pre-infection samples were considered necessary.

Turning to this clonotype: Its recognized antigen is unknown. No much larger clonotype is one base removed from it; base qualities were not supplied.

PBMCs were isolated by Ficoll-Paque density gradient centrifugation. The germline V gene (reference sequence) sets CDR1 to SEHNR and CDR2 to FQNEAQ. Counted from cysteine to phenylalanine, this CDR3 has 16 amino acids. Here the CDR3 DNA is all that survives: 48 bases in frame from base 1. Trimmed from V: 5 bases; trimmed from J: 6 bases; junction bases lacking a gene match: 10. Data came from an Illumina NovaSeq 6000. TCRalpha and TCRbeta cDNA libraries were built by 5'RACE with constant-segment primers, adding sample barcodes and unique molecular identifiers. Trizol reagent was used to extract RNA from every sample. Libraries were amplified in two PCR steps, with a second sample barcode and Illumina TruSeq adapters added in the second step. The libraries were sequenced on an Illumina NovaSeq using 2 x 150 bp paired-end reads. As for how the authors treated the data: The reads were demultiplexed and collapsed into UMI-guided consensus sequences using migec v1.2.7. With mixcr v2.1.11, UMI consensuses were aligned to TRA and TRB V and J templates and assembled into clonotypes. Clonotypes were classified as expanded or contracted when called significant by both edgeR and NoisET, with noise models trained on biological replicates. edgeR calls used a false discovery rate-adjusted p below 0.01 and a log2 fold-change threshold of 1. As an exploratory analysis of dynamics, max-normalized trajectories of the 1000 most abundant clonotypes were examined by PCA with hierarchical clustering. Each responding clone was given a CD4 or CD8 phenotype based on the CD4+ and CD8+ repertoires, which had been sequenced separately. The public sequencing data were trimmed at Q25 with fastp and processed into clonotypes with MiXCR by TCRdb, which kept only in-frame beta chains. For every CDR3 protein sequence, its rows merge into one entry that carries the most common genes and DNA. These V and J calls rely on TCRdb rather than the paper's analysis. The sample table lists a few hundred thousand distinct CDR3 sequences, roughly an eighth of them with a count of one. The ten top clones hold about 22% of the sample.

The sequence was obtained from a man between 18 and 29 years old who had mild COVID-19 (a few samples of this study predate the infection). The sample titles of this study are shuffled in the database, so cell type and time point are left out; the donor was told from shared clones. The sequenced sample was PBMCs or a T cell subset sorted from them (not recorded which). The chain employs TRBV7-9 and TRBJ1-6, with 7 bases aligning to TRBD1. The CDR3 has the sequence CASSPSGGQFNSPLHF. The DNA sequence is as follows: TGTGCCAGCAGCCCCTCAGGGGGACAGTTTAATTCACCCCTCCACTTT.